This entry lists 21 T cell receptor beta chains sequenced from one sample in a study of long-term antiretroviral therapy in people with HIV. At survey level, the immunoSEQ assay was run in its v3.0 version. Using immunoSEQ multiplex PCR, the repertoire was profiled, and TCRdb retains in-frame clones only, with some absent. The table records tens of thousands of clones, roughly 95% of them present only once. Sequenced here: unsorted PBMCs, sampled 3.7 years after starting antiretroviral therapy. The receptors shown here come from a woman between 50 and 59 years old with HIV.

The gene calls are TRBV28 and TRBJ1-3; possibly TRBD1 for D (5 bases). Germline V gene lookup returns CDR1 MDHEN and CDR2 SYDVKM. V gave up 7 bases and J gave up 4 bases, with 14 bases separating them. The CDR3 sequence is 14 residues long. The CDR3 DNA is TGTGCCAGCACCGACAGCTTCGGCGGAAACACCATATATTTT. It encodes CASTDSFGGNTIYF.

The V gene is TRBV7-2, the J gene TRBJ1-1; no reliable D call. Per germline, CDR1 SGHTA and CDR2 FQGNSA. This CDR3 has 16 amino acids. The V gene lost 1 base and the J gene lost 0 bases, with 12 bases spanning the gap. The CDR3 nucleotides are TGTGCCAGCAGCTTAGGTACTTCGGCTTTGAACACTGAAGCTTTCTTT. This encodes CASSLGTSALNTEAFF. Based on the CDR3 plus reference TRBV7-2 and TRBJ1-1, the full variable domain is GAGVSQSPSNKVTEKGKDVELRCDPISGHTALYWYRQSLGQGLEFLIYFQGNSAPDKSGLPSDRFSAERTGGSVSTLTIQRTQQEDSAVYLCASSLGTSALNTEAFFGQGTRLTVV.

The CDR3 region has the DNA TGTGCCTGGCGCCAAGCCTCGACAGATACGCAGTATTTT. Amino acids: CAWRQASTDTQYF. The V and J genes are TRBV30 and TRBJ2-3, with unresolved D. The CDR3 is made up of 13 amino acids. CDR1 is GTSNPN, CDR2 SVGIG, per germline (reference sequence). V was trimmed by 5 bases and J by 3 bases, leaving 12 bases between them.

The rearrangement uses TRBV5-4 and TRBJ2-1, with 10 nucleotides matching TRBD1. CDR3 length: 14 residues. Germline CDR1 and CDR2: SGHNT and YYREEE (reference sequence). Trimming cost V 4 bases and J 7 bases; bases outside gene matches: 5. CDR3 coding DNA: TGTGCCAGCAGCCCTAGGGACAGGGGAAATGAGCAGTTCTTC. Encoded protein: CASSPRDRGNEQFF. Filled out from reference TRBV5-4 and TRBJ2-1, the complete variable domain reads ETGVTQSPTHLIKTRGQQVTLRCSSQSGHNTVSWYQQALGQGPQFIFQYYREEENGRGNFPPRFSGLQFPNYSSELNVNALELDDSALYLCASSPRDRGNEQFFGPGTRLTVL.

The CDR3 DNA reads as TGTGCCACCCAAGGTGGGTCGTCTGGGGCCAACGTCCTGACTTTC. Protein sequence: CATQGGSSGANVLTF. This chain links TRBV6-1 with TRBJ2-6; D gene unclear. Germline V gene data show CDR1 as MNHNS and CDR2 as SASEGT. V dropped 10 bases and J dropped 1 base, with 14 bases sitting between them. The CDR3 totals 15 residues.

The gene calls are TRBV7-2 and TRBJ2-5, with D perhaps matching TRBD1 or TRBD2 (5 bases each). There are 15 residues in the CDR3. Germline V lookup: CDR1 SGHTA, CDR2 FQGNSA. Deletions cut 1 base from V and 5 bases from J, with 14 bases between. The CDR3 region is CASSLGGPAWETQYF. In DNA form, the CDR3 reads TGTGCCAGCAGCTTAGGGGGACCCGCCTGGGAGACCCAGTACTTC.

Only one count was recorded for this clone. V is TRBV10-3 and J is TRBJ1-6; D is perhaps TRBD1 (6 bases). This CDR3 is 13 amino acids long. In germline, CDR1 is ENHRY, CDR2 SYGVKD. The germline V and J ends were trimmed by 7 bases and 7 bases, with 11 bases remaining between them. CDR3 region: CAINEQGNSPLHF. In DNA, the CDR3 is TGTGCCATCAATGAACAGGGAAATTCACCCCTCCACTTT.

The genes are TRBV5-1 and TRBJ2-7; the D is unclear. Trimming took 4 bases from V and 2 from J, leaving 19 bases between them. Germline CDR1 SGHRS, CDR2 YFSETQ. The CDR3 covers 16 residues. The CDR3 DNA sequence: TGCGCCAGCAGCCCGGTTCCCCATGACACTGCCTACGAGCAGTACTTC. Amino acids: CASSPVPHDTAYEQYF.

This chain joins TRBV10-3 and TRBJ1-1; D possibly corresponds to TRBD1 (6 bases). This CDR3 contains 17 residues. V was trimmed by 4 bases and J by 0 bases, leaving 18 bases between them. The germline CDR1 and CDR2 sequences are ENHRY and SYGVKD. CDR3 residues: CAISGRGAGAMNTEAFF. The CDR3, as DNA: TGTGCCATCAGTGGGCGTGGGGCAGGGGCTATGAACACTGAAGCTTTCTTT.

This clone was counted once. The gene calls are TRBV10-3 and TRBJ1-2; 7 bases line up with TRBD1. J was trimmed by 6 bases and V by 6 bases; bases with no gene match: 7. The CDR3 is 13 residues long. Germline CDR1 ENHRY, CDR2 SYGVKD. The CDR3 protein is CAISKGDRDGYTF. DNA for the CDR3: TGTGCCATCAGCAAAGGGGACAGAGATGGCTACACCTTC.

The CDR3 spells CASSHRVLSSGQGVHEQYF. As DNA, the CDR3 is TGCGCCAGCAGCCACCGGGTCTTGAGTTCGGGACAGGGGGTGCACGAGCAGTACTTC. V is TRBV4-1 and J is TRBJ2-7; 11 bases line up with TRBD1. V was pared by 3 bases and J by 5 bases, with 18 bases of the junction left unmatched. The CDR3 is 19 amino acids. From germline, CDR1 is MGHRA and CDR2 YSYEKL.

This clone appeared a single time. In DNA, the CDR3 is TGTGCCAGCAGTCCCCCTAGACAGGGCGCAGCTTTCTTT. Its translation is CASSPPRQGAAFF. The J gene is TRBJ1-1, the V gene TRBV2; 7 bases are a match to TRBD1. V lost 5 bases, J lost 10 bases, and 10 bases stayed unmatched. The germline V gene has CDR1 SNHLY and CDR2 FYNNEI. This CDR3 is 13 amino acids long.

The V gene is TRBV6-6, the J gene TRBJ2-7, with D unresolved. Germline V gene lookup returns CDR1 MNHNY and CDR2 SVGAGI (reference sequence). V lost 5 bases, J lost 2 bases, and 7 bases lay in between. The CDR3 sequence is 12 residues long. In DNA, the CDR3 is TGTGCCAGCAGTACGAAGACCTACGAGCAGTACTTC. Amino acids: CASSTKTYEQYF.

This clone was observed once. The chain combines TRBV6-1 with TRBJ2-7, with D unclear. Germline CDR1 and CDR2: MNHNS and SASEGT. The CDR3 runs to 13 residues. The ends were cut back, 4 bases at V and 6 bases at J, with 13 bases in the middle. The CDR3 spells CASSATRDGEQYF. CDR3 nucleotide sequence: TGTGCCAGCAGTGCTACAAGGGATGGCGAGCAGTACTTC.

With respect to this clone: Other DNA sequences within the sample encode an identical CDR3. The V gene is TRBV6-5, the J gene TRBJ1-5; D not certain. V was cut by 2 bases and J by 7 bases, with 9 bases left in between. CDR1 and CDR2 from the germline V gene are MNHEY and SVGAGI. The CDR3 has 13 amino acids. The CDR3 region is CASSYGVEQPQHF. CDR3 DNA: TGTGCCAGCAGTTACGGGGTAGAGCAGCCCCAGCATTTT.

The chain has TRBV7-8 and TRBJ1-2; D may be TRBD1 (6 bases). Germline V gene sequence: CDR1 SGHVS, CDR2 FQNEAQ. Trimming stripped 1 base from V and 4 bases from J, with 10 bases between. This CDR3 comprises 14 residues. CDR3 region: CASSLGTDLYGYTF. In DNA form, the CDR3 reads TGTGCCAGCAGCTTAGGGACAGATCTCTATGGCTACACCTTC.

The chain combines TRBV19 with TRBJ1-4; D ambiguous. CDR3 size: 14 residues. V lost 7 bases to trimming and J lost 8 bases, with 17 bases between them. Germline V gene sequence: CDR1 LNHDA, CDR2 SQIVND (reference sequence). The CDR3 DNA sequence: TGTGCCAGTACCCCCGGATGGAATGGGGAAAAACTGTTTTTT. Protein sequence: CASTPGWNGEKLFF.

The genes are TRBV6-1 and TRBJ1-2; 8 bases are a match to TRBD1. The CDR3 has 14 residues. Trimming at V came to 7 bases and at J to 4 bases, leaving 8 bases not matched to a gene. The germline V gene encodes CDR1 MNHNS and CDR2 SASEGT. The CDR3 region has the DNA TGTGCCAGCAAGTTCAGGGGGCTTGTCTATGGCTACACCTTC. As protein: CASKFRGLVYGYTF.

The chain joins TRBV6-6 to TRBJ1-1, with D possibly matching TRBD1 (5 bases). This CDR3 is 12 amino acids long. Trimming removed 4 bases from V and 3 bases from J, with 6 bases in between. Germline V gene data show CDR1 as MNHNY and CDR2 as SVGAGI (reference sequence). In DNA, the CDR3 is TGTGCCAGCAGTTCAGGGTACACTGAAGCTTTCTTT. Protein: CASSSGYTEAFF.

The chain has TRBV5-6 and TRBJ2-1, with unresolved D. The germline V gene encodes CDR1 SGHDT and CDR2 YYEEEE. V lost 1 base and J 1 base, leaving 12 bases between the germline ends. The CDR3 contains 16 residues. DNA of the CDR3: TGTGCCAGCAGCTTGTGGCGGCCCTTTTCCTACAATGAGCAGTTCTTC. This sequence encodes CASSLWRPFSYNEQFF.

V gene TRBV6-5 combines with J gene TRBJ1-3; D ambiguous. CDR1 and CDR2 (germline): MNHEY, SVGAGI. This CDR3 has 14 residues. Deletions cut 2 bases from V and 0 bases from J, with 5 bases between. The CDR3 loop reads CASSYGGSGNTIYF. The CDR3 region has the DNA TGTGCCAGCAGTTACGGAGGCTCTGGAAACACCATATATTTT.